This TCR beta chain came from a study of shared clonotypes between healthy human individuals. This CDR3 contains 15 residues. The V gene lost 0 bases and the J gene lost 9 bases, with 13 bases spanning the gap. CDR1 SGHRS and CDR2 YFSETQ come from the germline V gene. Healthy HIV-negative adults without recent acute infections or vaccinations served as donors. Only Caucasian adults living in Nashville, Tennessee served as donors. Deep was the level used in running the assay. Sequenced by immunoSEQ multiplex PCR; TCRdb stores in-frame clones only, minus some. The sample has more than 2 million clones, about 95% seen once.

Sequencing was performed on naive CD4+ T cells sorted from blood. Subset here: CD45RA+ positively selected. The V gene is TRBV5-1, the J gene TRBJ1-6; TRBD1 might be the D (5 bases). The sequence derives from a man aged 18 to 29 in good health. DNA for the CDR3: TGCGCCAGCAGCTTGGACCCTCCCGGGGGTTCACCCCTCCACTTT. Protein: CASSLDPPGGSPLHF.